These 24 T cell receptor beta chains originate from one sample sequenced in a study of identical twins. Via MiXCR, TCRdb re-called the 5' RACE reads, giving one row per CDR3 protein. The sample lists roughly 1.6 million distinct CDR3 sequences, about 31% occurring once. The sample consisted of cord blood. Every receptor here comes from a newborn girl in good health.

The chain carries TRBV4-2 and TRBJ1-4; TRBD1 is a possible D gene (6 bases). CDR1 is LGHNA, CDR2 YNFKEQ, per germline. The CDR3 contains 17 residues. V shed 0 bases and J shed 5 bases, with 16 bases lying between them. The CDR3 loop is CASSQDTPEGGNEKLFF. The CDR3 coding sequence is TGTGCCAGCAGCCAAGATACGCCTGAGGGGGGGAATGAAAAACTGTTTTTT.

This clonotype was detected a few times. This chain uses TRBV12-3 or TRBV12-4 with TRBJ1-6; TRBD1 agrees at 9 bases. This CDR3 is built from 15 residues. J gave up 6 bases and V 3 bases, and 3 bases lay outside the gene matches. CDR3 nucleotide sequence: TGTGCCAGCAGTTTCATGACAGGGGGTAATTCACCCCTCCACTTT. Its protein product is CASSFMTGGNSPLHF.

The chain joins TRBV12-3 or TRBV12-4 to TRBJ1-5; unclear D gene. Trimming cost V 5 bases and J 5 bases, with 16 bases left between them. CDR3 size: 15 residues. The CDR3 loop is CASSAHSSSDQPQHF. CDR3 DNA sequence: TGTGCCAGCAGTGCCCACAGCTCATCGGATCAGCCCCAGCATTTT.

Ten or more counts support this clonotype. A much larger clone is a single base away; this may be a read error. The CDR3 DNA sequence: TGTGCCAGCAGCCAAAACAGGGGAGAGACCCAGTACTTC. This translates into CASSQNRGETQYF. The chain carries TRBV7-2 and TRBJ2-5; 7 nucleotides agree with TRBD1. The CDR3 length is 13 residues. Germline V gives CDR1 SGHTA, CDR2 FQGNSA. J was trimmed by 4 bases and V by 5 bases; bases with no gene match: 4.

This clonotype was counted a few times. The chain's CDR3 is CASSFIANEETQYF. For the CDR3, the DNA is TGTGCCAGCAGCTTTATCGCGAACGAAGAGACCCAGTACTTC. The V and J genes are TRBV7-9 and TRBJ2-5, with D unclear. This CDR3 spans 14 amino acids. V was shortened by 3 bases and J by 3 bases, with 11 bases between the two germline ends. CDR1 and CDR2 from the germline V gene are SEHNR and FQNEAQ (reference sequence). Based on the CDR3 plus reference TRBV7-9 and TRBJ2-5, the full variable domain is DTGVSQNPRHKITKRGQNVTFRCDPISEHNRLYWYRQTLGQGPEFLTYFQNEAQLEKSRLLSDRFSAERPKGSFSTLEIQRTEQGDSAMYLCASSFIANEETQYFGPGTRLLVL.

This sequence joins TRBV5-1 and TRBJ2-1; D not resolved. V lost 4 bases and J lost 5, with 13 bases in between. This CDR3 has 14 amino acids. Per germline, CDR1 SGHRS and CDR2 YFSETQ. The CDR3 DNA is TGCGCCAGCAGCCCCGATTGGATAAACAATGAGCAGTTCTTC. Amino acids: CASSPDWINNEQFF.

Comments on this clonotype: It may be a read error: a sequence one base away is much more abundant. This rearrangement joins TRBV20-1 to TRBJ2-3, with D possibly matching TRBD2 (6 bases). CDR3 size: 14 residues. Looked up from germline, CDR1 is DFQATT and CDR2 is SNEGSKA (reference sequence). V was shortened by 2 bases and J by 1 base, with 10 bases between the two germline ends. CDR3: CSARSGTGTDTQYF. Here the CDR3 DNA reads TGCAGTGCTAGATCCGGGACTGGCACAGATACGCAGTATTTT.

The J gene is TRBJ2-1, the V gene TRBV11-3; 7 nucleotides match TRBD2. This CDR3 contains 16 residues. In germline, CDR1 is SGHNT, CDR2 YENEEA. Germline trimming cut 5 bases from V and 5 bases from J; bases unmatched to any gene: 12. In nucleotides, the CDR3 is TGTGCCAGCAGCCCGTGGGGAGGGCCAAGGGACAATGAGCAGTTCTTC. As protein: CASSPWGGPRDNEQFF.

The rearrangement joins TRBV13 to TRBJ2-4; possible D gene TRBD2, 5 bases. The J call is uncertain, as TRBJ2-7 better fits the DNA end. Germline values: CDR1 PRHDT, CDR2 FYEKMQ (reference sequence). The CDR3 spans 15 residues. CDR3 sequence reads: CASSRSLTGAYEQYF. CDR3 coding DNA: TGTGCCAGCAGCCGCTCCCTGACCGGGGCCTACGAGCAGTACTTC.

Only a few counts were recorded for this clonotype. This chain uses TRBV5-1 with TRBJ2-1; D is uncertain. V was shortened by 3 bases and J by 2 bases, with 15 bases between the two germline ends. Looked up from germline, CDR1 is SGHRS and CDR2 is YFSETQ. The CDR3 length is 16 residues. The CDR3 DNA follows: TGCGCCAGCAGCTACAGACCGCCCAGCACCTACAATGAGCAGTTCTTC. This translates into CASSYRPPSTYNEQFF. Using reference TRBV5-1 and TRBJ2-1 for the parts outside the CDR3, the full variable domain is KAGVTQTPRYLIKTRGQQVTLSCSPISGHRSVSWYQQTPGQGLQFLFEYFSETQRNKGNFPGRFSGRQFSNSRSEMNVSTLELGDSALYLCASSYRPPSTYNEQFFGPGTRLTVL.

The gene calls are TRBV9 and TRBJ2-1; D is possibly TRBD2 (6 bases). Trimming took 4 bases from V and 4 from J, leaving 15 bases between them. Germline values: CDR1 SGDLS, CDR2 YYNGEE. The CDR3 totals 15 residues. This CDR3 reads CASSCTGLAYNEQFF. In DNA, the CDR3 is TGTGCCAGCAGCTGCACGGGACTCGCTTACAATGAGCAGTTCTTC.

The chain combines TRBV3-1 with TRBJ2-1, with D perhaps TRBD2 (7 bases). The J call may be wrong; the DNA end is better matched by TRBJ2-7. Germline loops: CDR1 LGHDT, CDR2 YNNKEL (reference sequence). This CDR3 is built from 16 residues. The CDR3 here is CASSKPRGGMYNEQYF. The DNA for the CDR3 is TGTGCCAGCAGTAAACCTAGGGGGGGAATGTACAATGAGCAGTACTTC.

The rearrangement links TRBV5-5 to TRBJ2-7; no clear D gene. The CDR3 spans 14 residues. Per germline, CDR1 SGHKS and CDR2 YYEKEE (reference sequence). The V gene lost 2 bases and the J gene lost 7 bases, with 16 bases spanning the gap. The DNA for the CDR3 is TGTGCCAGCAGCTTAAGCTTGATCCAGACGGAGCAGTACTTC. This sequence encodes CASSLSLIQTEQYF.

The chain recombines TRBV5-1 with TRBJ2-1; D is unresolved. The V end was cut by 0 bases, the J end by 6 bases, with 19 bases between. Germline CDR1 is SGHRS and CDR2 is YFSETQ. The CDR3 totals 17 residues. CDR3 bases: TGCGCCAGCAGCTTGGGGTCCGTGGGCCCGGTCGGCAATGAGCAGTTCTTC. As protein: CASSLGSVGPVGNEQFF.

V gene TRBV2 combines with J gene TRBJ1-1; D gene ambiguous. The germline V gene has CDR1 SNHLY and CDR2 FYNNEI. CDR3 size: 14 residues. CDR3 nucleotides: TGTGCTTTGAGGGCCGGCAGTCTGAACACTGAAGCTTTCTTT. Amino acids: CALRAGSLNTEAFF. Filled out from reference TRBV2 and TRBJ1-1, the complete variable domain reads EPEVTQTPSHQVTQMGQEVILRCVPISNHLYFYWYRQILGQKVEFLVSFYNNEISEKSEIFDDQFSVERPDGSNFTLKIRSTKLEDSAMYFCALRAGSLNTEAFFGQGTRLTVV.

This clonotype was seen a handful of times. The J gene is TRBJ2-1, the V gene TRBV3-1; D may be TRBD2 (5 bases). Germline assignment: CDR1 LGHDT and CDR2 YNNKEL (reference sequence). Between the trimmed V and J ends, which lost 1 base and 4 bases, there was a span of 8 bases. The CDR3 covers 14 residues. Here the CDR3 DNA reads TGTGCCAGCAGCCAAGGCGGGTTATACAATGAGCAGTTCTTC. Translating it yields CASSQGGLYNEQFF.

The rearrangement links TRBV15 to TRBJ2-1, with 12 bases that match TRBD2. The CDR3 is 16 residues long. CDR1 LNHNV and CDR2 YYDKDF come from the germline V gene (reference sequence). J gave up 6 bases and V 5 bases, and 8 bases lay outside the gene matches. In DNA, the CDR3 is TGTGCCACCAGCCCGACCGGGACTAGCGGGCGCAATGAGCAGTTCTTC. This gives the protein CATSPTGTSGRNEQFF.

The chain is built from TRBV20-1 and TRBJ2-1; 7 nucleotides match TRBD2. Germline values: CDR1 DFQATT, CDR2 SNEGSKA (reference sequence). The junction had 4 bases not matched to a gene; V was cut back by 1 base and J by 4 bases. This CDR3 has 14 residues. The CDR3 reads CSARGGGEYNEQFF. The CDR3 DNA sequence: TGCAGTGCTAGAGGGGGGGGAGAGTACAATGAGCAGTTCTTC.

The rearrangement joins TRBV10-2 to TRBJ2-7; 10 bases are shared with TRBD2. The trim removed 4 bases at V and 5 bases at J, leaving 5 bases unmatched. The V gene's germline CDR1 is WSHSY and CDR2 SAAADI. The CDR3 is 14 residues long. In DNA, the CDR3 is TGCGCCAGCAGTGCGGGACTAGCGAGGAACGAGCAGTACTTC. It yields the protein CASSAGLARNEQYF.

V and J are TRBV5-1 and TRBJ2-5; a weak D match, TRBD1 (6 bases). Germline V CDR1 and CDR2: SGHRS, YFSETQ. V was clipped by 2 bases and J by 1 base, with 12 bases between them. This CDR3 has 15 residues. The CDR3 reads CASSFTGTPQETQYF. The DNA of the CDR3 is TGCGCCAGCAGCTTCACCGGGACACCCCAAGAGACCCAGTACTTC.

This chain uses TRBV20-1 with TRBJ2-3; weak D call: TRBD2 (5 bases). This CDR3 is 12 amino acids long. CDR1 is DFQATT and CDR2 is SNEGSKA in the germline V gene (reference sequence). V lost 3 bases, J lost 5 bases, and 9 bases lay in between. CDR3 region: CSARWGEDTQYF. CDR3 in DNA: TGCAGTGCTAGGTGGGGAGAAGATACGCAGTATTTT.

The genes are TRBV29-1 and TRBJ2-3, with D perhaps TRBD2 (6 bases). V gave up 7 bases and J gave up 3 bases, with 14 bases separating them. Germline CDR1 and CDR2: SQVTM and ANQGSEA. The CDR3 is 13 residues long. The CDR3 here is CSAGGGMTDTQYF. The CDR3 region has the DNA TGCAGCGCCGGTGGCGGGATGACAGATACGCAGTATTTT.

This clonotype was picked up a small number of times. V is TRBV4-1 and J is TRBJ2-4, with D hard to call. The J call may be wrong; the DNA end is better matched by TRBJ2-5. The germline CDR1 and CDR2 sequences are MGHRA and YSYEKL. CDR3 length: 15 amino acids. CDR3 region: CASSQVGVFTETQYF. CDR3 in DNA: TGCGCCAGCAGCCAAGTAGGAGTTTTTACAGAGACCCAGTACTTC.

Comment on this clonotype: Because it lacks the conserved phenylalanine or tryptophan at the end, this CDR3 is likely a read error. This chain joins TRBV11-2 and TRBJ2-1, with 7 bases lining up with TRBD1. The CDR3 loop spans 15 amino acids. V trimming: 4 bases; J trimming: 4 bases; junction bases outside the gene matches: 7. Germline V gives CDR1 SGHAT, CDR2 FQNNGV. CDR3 protein: CASSSGTDNYNEQFL. CDR3 bases: TGTGCCAGCAGCTCTGGGACAGATAATTACAATGAGCAGTTCTTG.